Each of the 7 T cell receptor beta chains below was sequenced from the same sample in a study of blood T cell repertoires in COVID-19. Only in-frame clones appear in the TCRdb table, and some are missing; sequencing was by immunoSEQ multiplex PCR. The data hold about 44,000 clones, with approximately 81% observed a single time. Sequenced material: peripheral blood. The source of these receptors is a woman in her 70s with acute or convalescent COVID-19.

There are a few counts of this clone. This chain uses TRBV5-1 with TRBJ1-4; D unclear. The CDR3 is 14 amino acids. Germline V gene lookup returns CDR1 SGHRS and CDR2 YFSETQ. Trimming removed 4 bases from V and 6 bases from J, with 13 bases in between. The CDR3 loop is CASSTKRGDEKLFF. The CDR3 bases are TGCGCCAGCAGCACGAAACGCGGGGATGAAAAACTGTTTTTT.

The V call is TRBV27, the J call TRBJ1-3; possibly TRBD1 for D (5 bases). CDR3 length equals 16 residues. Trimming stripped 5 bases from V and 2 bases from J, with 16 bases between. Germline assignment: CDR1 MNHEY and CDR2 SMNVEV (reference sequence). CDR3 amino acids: CASSAAQGFPGNTIYF. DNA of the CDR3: TGTGCCAGCAGTGCGGCCCAGGGCTTCCCTGGAAACACCATATATTTT.

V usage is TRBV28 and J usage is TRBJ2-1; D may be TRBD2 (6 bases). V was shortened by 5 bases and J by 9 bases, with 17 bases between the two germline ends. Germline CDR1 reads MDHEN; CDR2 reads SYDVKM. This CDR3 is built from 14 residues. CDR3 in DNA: TGTGCCAGCAGTCTTCGGGAGATTATCGGTGAGCAGTTCTTC. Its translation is CASSLREIIGEQFF.

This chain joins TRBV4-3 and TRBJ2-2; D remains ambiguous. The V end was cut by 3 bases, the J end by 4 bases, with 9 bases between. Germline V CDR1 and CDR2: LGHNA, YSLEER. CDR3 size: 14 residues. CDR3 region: CASSHLTGTGELFF. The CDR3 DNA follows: TGCGCCAGCAGCCACCTAACTGGCACCGGGGAGCTGTTTTTT.

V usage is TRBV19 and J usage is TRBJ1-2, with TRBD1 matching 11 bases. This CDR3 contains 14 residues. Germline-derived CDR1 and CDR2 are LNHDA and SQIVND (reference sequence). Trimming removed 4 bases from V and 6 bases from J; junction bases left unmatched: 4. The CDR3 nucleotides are TGTGCCAGTAGTAACGGACAGGGGGCGAATGGCTACACCTTC. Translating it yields CASSNGQGANGYTF. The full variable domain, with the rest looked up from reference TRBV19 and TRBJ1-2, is DGGITQSPKYLFRKEGQNVTLSCEQNLNHDAMYWYRQDPGQGLRLIYYSQIVNDFQKGDIAEGYSVSREKKESFPLTVTSAQKNPTAFYLCASSNGQGANGYTFGSGTRLTVV.

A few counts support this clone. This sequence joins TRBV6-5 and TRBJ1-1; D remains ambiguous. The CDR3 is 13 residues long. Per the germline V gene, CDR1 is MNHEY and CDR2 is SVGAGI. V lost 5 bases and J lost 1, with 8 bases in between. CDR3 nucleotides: TGTGCCAGCAGTCCACAGAGGAACACTGAAGCTTTCTTT. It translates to CASSPQRNTEAFF.

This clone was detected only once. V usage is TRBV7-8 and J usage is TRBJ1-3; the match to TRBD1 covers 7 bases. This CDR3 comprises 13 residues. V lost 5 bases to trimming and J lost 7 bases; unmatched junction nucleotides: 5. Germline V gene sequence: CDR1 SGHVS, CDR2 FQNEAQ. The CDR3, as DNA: TGTGCCAGCAGCCGACAGGGTGGGAACACCATATATTTT. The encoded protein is CASSRQGGNTIYF.